The next 14 T cell receptor beta chains were all read from a single sample in a study of cytomegalovirus exposure and HLA in healthy donors. With 60 Vbeta and 13 Jbeta primers, the PCR was carried out. Produced via immunoSEQ multiplex PCR; TCRdb's table is partial and in-frame only. Among roughly 67,000 clones listed, about 82% were seen once. The sample taken for sequencing was PBMCs. These receptors were taken from a woman aged 25 to 39 in good health and CMV-seronegative.

This clone was seen a few times. The gene calls are TRBV6-1 and TRBJ2-7, with 8 bases that match TRBD1. The CDR3 totals 14 residues. V gave up 1 base and J gave up 6 bases; unmatched junction bases: 5. Germline assignment: CDR1 MNHNS and CDR2 SASEGT. The CDR3 nucleotides read TGTGCCAGCAGTGAAGGGACAGGGTATCCCGAGCAGTACTTC. The encoded protein is CASSEGTGYPEQYF.

The chain carries TRBV15 and TRBJ1-5; TRBD1 is a possible D gene (5 bases). CDR3 length: 11 residues. The germline gives CDR1 LNHNV, CDR2 YYDKDF (reference sequence). V lost 11 bases, J lost 3 bases, and 8 bases lay in between. The CDR3 nucleotides are TGTGCCTCAGGGTCCAATCAGCCCCAGCATTTT. It translates to CASGSNQPQHF.

J is TRBJ2-1 and V is TRBV19; D is unclear. With 3 bases removed from V and 6 bases from J, the gap between germline ends came to 6 bases. Germline CDR1 LNHDA, CDR2 SQIVND (reference sequence). The CDR3 is made up of 12 amino acids. The CDR3 sequence: CASSILSNEQFF. The CDR3 nucleotides are TGTGCCAGTAGTATCTTATCCAATGAGCAGTTCTTC.

The chain is built from TRBV10-2 and TRBJ1-6; D is unresolved. Trimming removed 3 bases from V and 6 bases from J, with 3 bases in between. Germline loops: CDR1 WSHSY, CDR2 SAAADI. The CDR3 consists of 12 residues. The CDR3 here is CASSDSNSPLHF. For the CDR3, the DNA is TGCGCCAGCAGTGACAGTAATTCACCCCTCCACTTT.

By share, this clone counts as medium-sized. J is TRBJ1-1 and V is TRBV11-3; D is undetermined. The germline V gene has CDR1 SGHNT and CDR2 YENEEA. V was trimmed by 0 bases and J by 7 bases, leaving 15 bases between them. This CDR3 has 15 amino acids. DNA of the CDR3: TGTGCCAGCAGCTTAGATCACTCCTCGAGGAGTGAAGCTTTCTTT. Amino acids: CASSLDHSSRSEAFF.

This chain connects TRBV4-1 to TRBJ2-7; the match to TRBD2 covers 7 bases. Unmatched junction bases numbered 7, after V lost 1 base and J lost 4 bases. Germline V gives CDR1 MGHRA, CDR2 YSYEKL. This CDR3 contains 15 residues. This chain's CDR3 is CASSQGGNGGYEQYF. As DNA, the CDR3 is TGCGCCAGCAGCCAAGGGGGAAACGGGGGGTACGAGCAGTACTTC.

The chain has TRBV27 and TRBJ1-4; possibly TRBD1 for D (6 bases). The V end lost 6 bases, the J end lost 6 bases, and 14 bases lay between the germline ends. Germline values: CDR1 MNHEY, CDR2 SMNVEV (reference sequence). This CDR3 has 14 amino acids. CDR3 sequence: CASRLTGSDEKLFF. DNA for the CDR3: TGTGCCAGCAGGTTGACAGGCAGCGATGAAAAACTGTTTTTT. Full variable domain (missing parts from reference TRBV27 and TRBJ1-4): EAQVTQNPRYLITVTGKKLTVTCSQNMNHEYMSWYRQDPGLGLRQIYYSMNVEVTDKGDVPEGYKVSRKEKRNFPLILESPSPNQTSLYFCASRLTGSDEKLFFGSGTQLSVL.

V is TRBV10-2 and J is TRBJ1-4, with no clear D. Germline V gene lookup returns CDR1 WSHSY and CDR2 SAAADI. With 4 bases removed from V and 8 bases from J, the gap between germline ends came to 14 bases. The CDR3 has 14 residues. The CDR3 DNA reads TGCGCCAGCAGTGCTTTCCGGGATGACGAAAAACTGTTTTTT. Amino acids: CASSAFRDDEKLFF.

The CDR3 nucleotides are TGTGCCAGCAGTTCGGGACTAGCCTACTCCTACGAGCAGTACTTC. It translates to CASSSGLAYSYEQYF. V and J are TRBV11-2 and TRBJ2-7, with TRBD2 matching over 9 bases. The V and J ends lost 6 bases and 0 bases, in that order; junction bases with no gene match: 6. Germline assignment: CDR1 SGHAT and CDR2 FQNNGV. This CDR3 has 15 amino acids.

V usage is TRBV30 and J usage is TRBJ1-1; D not certain. This CDR3 contains 14 residues. CDR1 is GTSNPN and CDR2 is SVGIG in the germline V gene (reference sequence). Trimming took 2 bases from V and 4 from J, leaving 14 bases between them. The CDR3 DNA reads TGTGCCTGGAGTAGACAAAAGGGAGGCACTGAAGCTTTCTTT. The encoded protein is CAWSRQKGGTEAFF.

The CDR3 here is CASSPTTANYGYTF. In nucleotides, the CDR3 is TGTGCCAGCAGCCCGACAACCGCTAACTATGGCTACACCTTC. This chain joins TRBV9 and TRBJ1-2; no reliable D call. The ends were cut back, 4 bases at V and 0 bases at J, with 10 bases in the middle. Per the germline V gene, CDR1 is SGDLS and CDR2 is YYNGEE. The CDR3 extends over 14 amino acids.

The CDR3 loop is CASCRFGAGGNTGELFF. The CDR3 DNA reads as TGTGCCAGTTGTAGGTTCGGAGCGGGGGGTAACACCGGGGAGCTGTTTTTT. The rearrangement links TRBV19 to TRBJ2-2; 9 bases fit TRBD2. Looked up from germline, CDR1 is LNHDA and CDR2 is SQIVND (reference sequence). The V segment lost 8 bases and the J segment 2 bases; nucleotides outside the gene matches: 12. This CDR3 comprises 17 residues.

The chain employs TRBV7-2 and TRBJ1-1; D is unresolved. V was shortened by 6 bases and J by 3 bases, with 17 bases between the two germline ends. The CDR3 length is 15 residues. Germline lookup yields CDR1 SGHTA and CDR2 FQGNSA. CDR3 region: CASRRDPAGYTEAFF. CDR3 bases: TGTGCCAGCAGAAGAGACCCCGCCGGGTACACTGAAGCTTTCTTT.

The V and J genes are TRBV19 and TRBJ1-1, with 8 bases identical to TRBD1. The CDR3 contains 13 residues. The V gene end was trimmed by 5 bases and the J gene end by 2 bases; junction bases not matched to a gene: 1. In germline, CDR1 is LNHDA, CDR2 SQIVND (reference sequence). The CDR3 bases are TGTGCCAGTAGTGGACAGGGAAACACTGAAGCTTTCTTT. Its protein product is CASSGQGNTEAFF.